The entry below gives a single T cell receptor beta chain sequence along with its context. This record belongs to a study of T cell responses to AZD1222 COVID-19 vaccine. This CDR3 comprises 13 residues. With 8 bases removed from V and 2 bases from J, the gap between germline ends came to 9 bases. Looked up from germline, CDR1 is SNHLY and CDR2 is FYNNEI. Using immunoSEQ multiplex PCR, the repertoire was profiled, and TCRdb retains in-frame clones only, with some absent. The repertoire holds 100,000 or so clones, with more than 75% as singletons. The source material was peripheral blood, sampled 28 days after the second AZD1222 dose. The chain has TRBV2 and TRBJ1-4, with a tentative D call TRBD1 (6 bases). The TCR was taken from an adult who received the AZD1222 COVID-19 vaccine. CDR3 nucleotide sequence: TGTGCCAGCCAGACAGGCACTAATGAAAAACTGTTTTTT. Protein product: CASQTGTNEKLFF.